The 12 T cell receptor beta chains reported below all come from one sample, sequenced in a study of blood T cell repertoires in COVID-19. This table comes from immunoSEQ multiplex PCR, and its TCRdb copy is limited to in-frame clones, with some not included. Here the sample spans 150,000 to 200,000 clones, 65% to 80% being singletons. Sequenced material: peripheral blood. The receptors derive from a man aged 45-65 years who had recovered from COVID-19.

V and J are TRBV7-2 and TRBJ1-3; possible D gene TRBD1, 5 bases. CDR1 is SGHTA and CDR2 is FQGNSA in the germline V gene. The CDR3 contains 14 residues. V lost 4 bases to trimming and J lost 1 base, with 8 bases between them. The CDR3 region is CASSSQGSGNTIYF. DNA of the CDR3: TGTGCCAGCAGCTCCCAGGGATCTGGAAACACCATATATTTT.

This clone was seen a handful of times. This chain connects TRBV6-6 to TRBJ1-2, with TRBD1 matching over 12 bases. This CDR3 has 14 amino acids. V lost 5 bases and J lost 7; bases outside the gene matches: 5. The germline V gene encodes CDR1 MNHNY and CDR2 SVGAGI (reference sequence). CDR3 amino acids: CASSPGQGAGGYTF. As DNA, the CDR3 is TGTGCCAGCAGTCCGGGACAGGGGGCGGGTGGCTACACCTTC.

The gene calls are TRBV10-3 and TRBJ2-7; D possibly corresponds to TRBD2 (6 bases). The CDR3 runs to 14 residues. Germline CDR1 reads ENHRY; CDR2 reads SYGVKD. CDR3 bases: TGTGCAATCTCCTTGGGTTCCGGGGGCTACGAGCAGTACTTC. Translation: CAISLGSGGYEQYF.

V gene TRBV28 combines with J gene TRBJ1-1; 11 bases line up with TRBD1. This CDR3 has 16 amino acids. With 3 bases clipped from V and 0 bases from J, the junction kept 3 bases outside the gene matches. The germline CDR1 and CDR2 sequences are MDHEN and SYDVKM. CDR3 residues: CASSFGTGGVNTEAFF. CDR3 DNA sequence: TGTGCCAGCAGTTTCGGGACAGGGGGTGTGAACACTGAAGCTTTCTTT.

The V and J genes are TRBV5-1 and TRBJ2-3, with 7 bases that match TRBD1. Trimming took 2 bases from V and 2 from J; bases not matched to a gene: 5. The CDR3 runs 15 residues. CDR1 and CDR2 (germline): SGHRS, YFSETQ. The CDR3 DNA reads TGCGCCAGCAGCTTAAGGGACAGTTTCACAGATACGCAGTATTTT. It yields the protein CASSLRDSFTDTQYF.

J is TRBJ2-5 and V is TRBV10-3, with TRBD2 matching 7 bases. Germline V gene data show CDR1 as ENHRY and CDR2 as SYGVKD. V lost 6 bases, J lost 4 bases, and 8 bases stayed unmatched. The CDR3 covers 14 residues. CDR3 in DNA: TGTGCCATCAGGGGCGGGAGTGAAGGAGAGACCCAGTACTTC. Amino acid sequence: CAIRGGSEGETQYF.

The chain joins TRBV19 to TRBJ2-7, with D possibly being TRBD1 (7 bases). The CDR3 loop spans 15 amino acids. The V end lost 4 bases, the J end lost 4 bases, and 17 bases lay between the germline ends. The germline gives CDR1 LNHDA, CDR2 SQIVND (reference sequence). The CDR3 loop reads CASSKKQGGLYEQYF. In DNA form, the CDR3 reads TGTGCCAGTAGTAAAAAGCAGGGGGGCCTGTACGAGCAGTACTTC. The full variable domain, with the rest looked up from reference TRBV19 and TRBJ2-7, is DGGITQSPKYLFRKEGQNVTLSCEQNLNHDAMYWYRQDPGQGLRLIYYSQIVNDFQKGDIAEGYSVSREKKESFPLTVTSAQKNPTAFYLCASSKKQGGLYEQYFGPGTRLTVT.

This clone was observed a single time. V usage is TRBV6-1 and J usage is TRBJ2-7; tentative D call: TRBD1 (6 bases). Looked up from germline, CDR1 is MNHNS and CDR2 is SASEGT. The CDR3 extends over 13 amino acids. Trimming shortened V by 3 bases and J by 4 bases, and 10 bases separated the two germline ends. In DNA, the CDR3 is TGTGCCAGCAGTGAGGGGACAAGGTACGAGCAGTACTTC. Protein product: CASSEGTRYEQYF.

V gene TRBV6-4 combines with J gene TRBJ2-3; a possible D gene is TRBD1 (5 bases). There are 14 residues in the CDR3. The germline gives CDR1 MRHNA, CDR2 SNTAGT. Trimming pared 4 bases from V and 0 bases from J, leaving 8 bases between. Written as DNA, the CDR3 is TGTGCCAGCAGTGTCAGGGCTAGCACAGATACGCAGTATTTT. It codes for CASSVRASTDTQYF.

The chain combines TRBV28 with TRBJ1-1, with D unresolved. The CDR3 runs to 14 residues. Trimming took 9 bases from V and 4 from J, leaving 18 bases between them. CDR1 and CDR2 (germline): MDHEN, SYDVKM. In nucleotides, the CDR3 is TGTGCCAGTAAAACGGCGCTATGGGCCACTGAAGCTTTCTTT. Translation gives CASKTALWATEAFF.

The chain employs TRBV7-6 and TRBJ2-1; D may be TRBD1 (6 bases). V lost 1 base, J lost 5 bases, and 12 bases lay in between. This CDR3 spans 15 amino acids. In germline, CDR1 is SGHVS, CDR2 FNYEAQ. The CDR3 is CASSLDGGADNEQFF. DNA for the CDR3: TGTGCCAGCAGCTTAGATGGGGGCGCAGACAATGAGCAGTTCTTC. The full variable domain, rest sourced from reference TRBV7-6 and TRBJ2-1, is GAGVSQSPRYKVTKRGQDVALRCDPISGHVSLYWYRQALGQGPEFLTYFNYEAQQDKSGLPNDRFSAERPEGSISTLTIQRTEQRDSAMYRCASSLDGGADNEQFFGPGTRLTVL.

This clone was found once. The chain has TRBV2 and TRBJ1-6; no firm D call. In germline, CDR1 is SNHLY, CDR2 FYNNEI. Deletions cut 4 bases from V and 10 bases from J, with 14 bases between. The CDR3 totals 14 residues. The CDR3 region has the DNA TGTGCCAGCAGTGTATGGCGGTTGGAGTCACCCCTCCACTTT. This sequence encodes CASSVWRLESPLHF.